The 24 T cell receptor beta chains below were found in one sample sequenced in a study of OX40 agonist ivuxolimab in advanced cancers. Profiled with immunoSEQ multiplex PCR; TCRdb holds only in-frame clones, not every one. The sample lists roughly 20,000 clones; roughly 84% were seen once. Sequencing used CD4+ or CD8+ T cells sorted from blood, obtained in a trial of the OX40 agonist ivuxolimab. Every receptor here comes from an adult with an advanced solid tumor such as melanoma, head and neck, liver or kidney cancer.

The chain combines TRBV5-6 with TRBJ1-2; 7 bases are a match to TRBD1. The CDR3 has 12 amino acids. CDR1 and CDR2 (germline): SGHDT, YYEEEE. The junction had 4 bases not matched to a gene; V was cut back by 4 bases and J by 7 bases. The CDR3 DNA reads as TGTGCCAGCAGCCCAGGGGGTAGTGGCTACACCTTC. It codes for CASSPGGSGYTF.

The V and J genes are TRBV9 and TRBJ2-3; 10 positions match TRBD2. Germline V gene lookup returns CDR1 SGDLS and CDR2 YYNGEE. The CDR3 spans 14 residues. With 1 base clipped from V and 5 bases from J, the junction kept 1 base outside the gene matches. CDR3 bases: TGTGCCAGCAGCGTAAAGCGGGAGGGAGATACGCAGTATTTT. It specifies CASSVKREGDTQYF.

The chain employs TRBV6-6 and TRBJ1-2, with unresolved D. Germline loops: CDR1 MNHNY, CDR2 SVGAGI (reference sequence). This CDR3 spans 12 amino acids. V was cut by 5 bases and J by 4 bases, with 8 bases left in between. CDR3 region: CASSREGYGYTF. The CDR3 DNA reads as TGTGCCAGCAGTAGAGAAGGCTATGGCTACACCTTC.

The chain combines TRBV5-4 with TRBJ2-3; 9 bases map to TRBD2. Losses at the gene ends were 3 bases for V and 4 bases for J; bases not matched to a gene: 6. This CDR3 region has 15 residues. Germline V gene lookup returns CDR1 SGHNT and CDR2 YYREEE (reference sequence). The CDR3 DNA follows: TGTGCCAGCAGCTATAGCGGGAGAGGGGCAGATACGCAGTATTTT. This gives the protein CASSYSGRGADTQYF.

This rearrangement joins TRBV4-1 to TRBJ1-5; D remains ambiguous. This CDR3 is 15 amino acids long. The germline V gene has CDR1 MGHRA and CDR2 YSYEKL. Trimming removed 4 bases from V and 6 bases from J, with 16 bases in between. CDR3 DNA: TGCGCCAGCAGCCTCCAATCTACCCTCGGTCAGCCCCAGCATTTT. Protein sequence: CASSLQSTLGQPQHF.

V and J are TRBV30 and TRBJ2-5; TRBD1 matches at 7 bases. J gave up 2 bases and V 5 bases, and 2 bases lay outside the gene matches. The CDR3 runs to 12 residues. CDR1 is GTSNPN, CDR2 SVGIG, per germline (reference sequence). The CDR3 nucleotides read TGTGCCTGGGACAGGGATCAAGAGACCCAGTACTTC. Translation: CAWDRDQETQYF.

V is TRBV6-6 and J is TRBJ2-5; D not certain. The closer fit of TRBJ2-7 to the DNA end suggests the J call may be wrong. Per the germline V gene, CDR1 is MNHNY and CDR2 is SVGAGI (reference sequence). The CDR3 spans 11 residues. The CDR3 region has the DNA TGTGCCAGCAGCTCCTACCACGAGCAGTACTTC. Its protein product is CASSSYHEQYF.

The V and J genes are TRBV19 and TRBJ2-5; D is undetermined. CDR1 and CDR2 (germline): LNHDA, SQIVND (reference sequence). This CDR3 region has 12 residues. Trimming took off 4 bases at V and 6 bases at J, with 9 bases between the two ends. The CDR3: CASSTQEKTQYF. CDR3 DNA: TGTGCCAGTAGTACCCAAGAGAAGACCCAGTACTTC.

Comment on this clone: One end of the junction does not line up with germline, which may come from a read error. The chain has TRBV9 and TRBJ2-7; D is possibly TRBD1 (6 bases). This CDR3 is 13 amino acids long. The germline gives CDR1 SGDLS, CDR2 YYNGEE. The CDR3 coding sequence is TGTGCCAGCAGCCCCGACCCGCTGGGGGCCCCTTGGTTC. Protein sequence: CASSPDPLGAPWF.

V gene TRBV19 combines with J gene TRBJ2-2; 7 bases map to TRBD2. V shed 6 bases and J 0 bases; nucleotides not matched to a gene: 4. Germline CDR1 and CDR2: LNHDA and SQIVND (reference sequence). The CDR3 runs 15 residues. The DNA for the CDR3 is TGTGCCAGTAGACCCAGCGGGACGAACACCGGGGAGCTGTTTTTT. Translated: CASRPSGTNTGELFF.

The CDR3 DNA reads as TGTGCCAGCAGTCCCCTACGGGCGGGCGGCACTGAAGCTTTCTTT. It translates to CASSPLRAGGTEAFF. The chain uses TRBV28 and TRBJ1-1; no definite D call. This CDR3 comprises 15 residues. CDR1 is MDHEN and CDR2 is SYDVKM in the germline V gene. Trimming pared 5 bases from V and 4 bases from J, leaving 17 bases between.

This sequence joins TRBV6-1 and TRBJ2-7, with 8 bases that match TRBD1. CDR3 length equals 13 residues. The V gene's germline CDR1 is MNHNS and CDR2 SASEGT. J lost 7 bases, V lost 2 bases, and 4 bases had no gene match. The CDR3 nucleotides are TGTGCCAGCAGTGAACAGGGGGCGCTTGAGCAGTACTTC. Translated: CASSEQGALEQYF.

This sequence joins TRBV4-1 and TRBJ2-1; 7 nucleotides agree with TRBD1. The CDR3 is 15 amino acids. Germline V CDR1 and CDR2: MGHRA, YSYEKL. The trim removed 5 bases at V and 1 base at J, leaving 5 bases unmatched. The CDR3 sequence is CASSITGQSYNEQFF. The CDR3 DNA sequence: TGCGCCAGCAGCATCACGGGACAGTCCTACAATGAGCAGTTCTTC.

This clone was observed a handful of times. The CDR3 nucleotides are TGTGCCAGCAGTCCGCGACACGTACAAGAGACCCAGTACTTC. Its protein is CASSPRHVQETQYF. V usage is TRBV27 and J usage is TRBJ2-5; D call uncertain. Trimming removed 5 bases at V and 2 bases at J, with 12 bases between. In germline, CDR1 is MNHEY, CDR2 SMNVEV (reference sequence). This CDR3 spans 14 amino acids.

The chain carries TRBV28 and TRBJ2-6; perhaps TRBD1 as D (6 bases). The germline CDR1 and CDR2 sequences are MDHEN and SYDVKM. The V end was cut by 7 bases, the J end by 0 bases, with 13 bases between. This CDR3 is 16 amino acids long. CDR3 loop: CASNPGVFSGANVLTF. For the CDR3, the DNA is TGTGCCAGCAATCCAGGGGTGTTCTCTGGGGCCAACGTCCTGACTTTC.

This clone was observed a few times. J is TRBJ1-5 and V is TRBV4-1, with 7 bases identical to TRBD1. This CDR3 spans 17 amino acids. Trimming cost V 3 bases and J 3 bases; bases outside gene matches: 11. CDR1 MGHRA and CDR2 YSYEKL come from the germline V gene. The CDR3 nucleotides are TGCGCCAGCAGCCAGGGGGCCGGGACAGATGACAATCAGCCCCAGCATTTT. Protein product: CASSQGAGTDDNQPQHF.

This clone was counted between two and nine times. This chain links TRBV28 with TRBJ2-4; D gene ambiguous. Trimming shortened V by 5 bases and J by 1 base, and 3 bases separated the two germline ends. Germline CDR1 MDHEN, CDR2 SYDVKM. This CDR3 has 12 residues. CDR3 nucleotides: TGTGCCAGCAGTCGTGCCAAAAACATTCAGTACTTC. It codes for CASSRAKNIQYF.

The V call is TRBV7-8, the J call TRBJ2-5; D is unclear. V was clipped by 0 bases and J by 7 bases, with 6 bases between them. The CDR3 totals 12 residues. In germline, CDR1 is SGHVS, CDR2 FQNEAQ. The CDR3 spells CASSLAVVTQYF. The CDR3 region has the DNA TGTGCCAGCAGCTTAGCCGTAGTGACCCAGTACTTC.

V gene TRBV28 combines with J gene TRBJ2-3, with TRBD2 matching over 8 bases. The trim removed 7 bases at V and 4 bases at J, leaving 7 bases unmatched. This CDR3 contains 14 residues. Germline CDR1 is MDHEN and CDR2 is SYDVKM. CDR3 coding DNA: TGTGCCAGCAAAATCAGCGGGAGCGCAGATACGCAGTATTTT. It is translated as CASKISGSADTQYF.

V usage is TRBV7-4 and J usage is TRBJ2-1; TRBD2 aligns across 9 bases. The germline V gene has CDR1 SGHVT and CDR2 SQSDAQ. This CDR3 is built from 16 residues. Germline trimming cut 4 bases from V and 0 bases from J; bases unmatched to any gene: 4. DNA for the CDR3: TGTGCCAGCAGCTCTCATAGCGGGAGCTCCTACAATGAGCAGTTCTTC. Its protein is CASSSHSGSSYNEQFF.

The chain joins TRBV10-3 to TRBJ2-3; D uncertain. The CDR3 has 14 residues. Per germline, CDR1 ENHRY and CDR2 SYGVKD. The ends were cut back, 10 bases at V and 2 bases at J, with 16 bases in the middle. The CDR3: CATRRGADTDTQYF. The CDR3 DNA reads as TGTGCCACTCGGCGAGGAGCTGACACAGATACGCAGTATTTT.

The chain recombines TRBV5-1 with TRBJ2-7, with D uncertain. Germline V gene data show CDR1 as SGHRS and CDR2 as YFSETQ. Trimming took off 0 bases at V and 1 base at J, with 5 bases between the two ends. The CDR3 contains 13 residues. The CDR3 nucleotides read TGCGCCAGCAGCTTGGACGTATCCTACGAGCAGTACTTC. Translating gives CASSLDVSYEQYF. Combining the CDR3 with reference TRBV5-1 and TRBJ2-7 gives the whole variable domain KAGVTQTPRYLIKTRGQQVTLSCSPISGHRSVSWYQQTPGQGLQFLFEYFSETQRNKGNFPGRFSGRQFSNSRSEMNVSTLELGDSALYLCASSLDVSYEQYFGPGTRLTVT.

V gene TRBV9 combines with J gene TRBJ2-1; 10 bases agree with TRBD2. Germline-derived CDR1 and CDR2 are SGDLS and YYNGEE. The ends lost 2 bases at V and 4 bases at J; junction bases unmatched: 6. The CDR3 is 16 amino acids. As DNA, the CDR3 is TGTGCCAGCAGCGTCCGGACTAGCGGTATTTACAATGAGCAGTTCTTC. Translating gives CASSVRTSGIYNEQFF.

This clone was found a few times. The chain employs TRBV30 and TRBJ2-7; TRBD1 matches at 9 bases. Losses at the gene ends were 5 bases for V and 5 bases for J; bases not matched to a gene: 7. Germline lookup yields CDR1 GTSNPN and CDR2 SVGIG (reference sequence). There are 13 residues in the CDR3. CDR3 region: CAWDRGVSDEQYF. CDR3 bases: TGTGCCTGGGACAGGGGGGTTTCCGACGAGCAGTACTTC.